Described below is a single T cell receptor (beta chain) sequence and its context. The clone's antigen remains unknown. Base qualities are not at hand, and no much larger clone is one base apart. This entry is derived from a study of blood T cell repertoires in COVID-19 (TCRdb year 2020). Concerning the study at large: The collaborator samples originated in the United States, Italy and Spain and spanned the acute and convalescent phases of COVID-19. The samples were drawn from two sources: the first 160 participants of the ongoing ImmuneRACE study, and about 1,300 subjects contributed by 6 global collaborators. Where available, HLA class I and class II types were obtained from metadata supplied by the sample provider rather than from assay-based typing. A freely available public database, intended as a resource for researchers studying the immune response to SARS-CoV-2, is where the repertoires were released. Deeply sampled blood TCRbeta repertoires from subjects exposed to, actively infected with, or recovered from COVID-19 were included in the dataset. A de-identified subject ID, COVID-19 status, age in years and sex were almost always included in the sample metadata. The material from the prospective study consisted of cDNA or gDNA derived from T cells, B-cell-depleted T cells, or PBMCs.

TCRbeta CDR3 regions were amplified from genomic DNA by means of the immunoSEQ Assay, a bias-controlled multiplex PCR. In the original analysis: The number of nucleated cells in each sample was estimated by amplification of reference gene primers within the assay. To quantify the absolute abundance of each unique TCRbeta CDR3 rearrangement, sequence reads were collapsed and filtered. For each sample, productive Simpson clonality was calculated as the square root of Simpson's diversity index over productive rearrangements. In its TCRdb copy, this immuneACCESS table keeps in-frame sequences only and misses some clones. Where compared with another copy, unresolved V genes explain less than half of these, and the others have no known cause. The V and J calls and clone size were taken over from that table, and D and trimming were inferred from the DNA. A total of over 200,000 clones appear in this sample, 85% to 90% of them only once. The top ten hold around 15% of the sample.

Participants in the prospective study were enrolled through a virtual design, were aged 18 to 89 years, and lived in 24 United States geographic areas. In the prospective study, participants were assigned to cohorts based on the clinical history participants reported in a screening survey and a study questionnaire. Recovered participants in ImmuneRACE Cohort 3 were defined by two consecutive negative NP/OP PCR tests, clearance by a healthcare professional, or resolution of symptoms. In the prospective study, mobile phlebotomists collected whole blood, serum and a nasopharyngeal or oropharyngeal swab from each participant. Over an approximately 2-month period, participants in the prospective study had the option of providing additional blood draws and questionnaires. Before DNA extraction, blood samples from the prospective study were shipped at room temperature or frozen. General conclusions and limits of the study: The amount of clinical and demographic metadata varied by source and participant and was provided uncurated.

The receptor was derived from a man aged 18 to 30 who had recovered from COVID-19. Input material: PBMCs or T cells enriched from blood (not recorded which).

CDR3 loop: CASSPGQRYGYTF. The sequence in DNA is TGTGCCAGCAGTCCCGGACAGCGCTATGGCTACACCTTC. The chain joins TRBV11-2 to TRBJ1-2; TRBD1 is a possible D gene, resting on 6 matching bases. The CDR3 contains 13 residues, cysteine and phenylalanine counted. The sequence is cut down to CDR3 DNA, 39 bases in frame from base 1. Taken from the germline V gene, the CDR1 and CDR2 loops are SGHAT and FQNNGV. The V end loses 6 bases and the J end loses 4 bases, and a stretch of 12 bases separates them.